Listed here are 5 T cell receptor beta chains from one sample, sequenced in a study of blood T cell repertoires in COVID-19. Measured with immunoSEQ multiplex PCR; TCRdb has only the in-frame clones, and not every one. Altogether 100,000 to 150,000 clones are present, around 77% being singletons, with the ten largest covering roughly 7.9%. Sequencing was performed on peripheral blood. Receptors were obtained from a human donor in a cohort sampled during active COVID-19.

This chain links TRBV24-1 with TRBJ2-5; 12 bases agree with TRBD1. Looked up from germline, CDR1 is KGHDR and CDR2 is SFDVKD. The V segment lost 3 bases and the J segment 5 bases; nucleotides outside the gene matches: 9. The CDR3 totals 17 residues. The CDR3 reads CATSDAGGQGARETQYF. CDR3 sequence (DNA): TGTGCCACCAGTGATGCTGGGGGACAGGGGGCCCGGGAGACCCAGTACTTC.

The count of this clone is one. The V call is TRBV11-2, the J call TRBJ2-6; D not resolved. Germline values: CDR1 SGHAT, CDR2 FQNNGV. CDR3 size: 17 residues. V lost 5 bases and J lost 4, with 18 bases in between. This CDR3 is CASSRLAPETGANVLTF. DNA of the CDR3: TGTGCCAGCAGCCGACTGGCCCCCGAGACCGGGGCCAACGTCCTGACTTTC.

The rearrangement joins TRBV13 to TRBJ1-2, with 9 bases matching TRBD1. CDR1 is PRHDT, CDR2 FYEKMQ, per germline (reference sequence). This CDR3 comprises 19 residues. V dropped 2 bases and J dropped 0; count of bases not matched to a gene: 13. The DNA for the CDR3 is TGTGCCAGCAGCTTATTCCGGGACAGGGCGTCGGTGGCTAACTATGGCTACACCTTC. Translating gives CASSLFRDRASVANYGYTF.

This rearrangement joins TRBV13 to TRBJ2-7; TRBD1 agrees at 9 bases. Germline V lookup: CDR1 PRHDT, CDR2 FYEKMQ (reference sequence). The CDR3 runs 17 residues. V lost 4 bases, J lost 3 bases, and 13 bases stayed unmatched. DNA for the CDR3: TGTGCCAGCAGCTCAACAGGGGGCGAAGACCGCAACTACGAGCAGTACTTC. Translating gives CASSSTGGEDRNYEQYF. Looking up the rest from reference TRBV13 and TRBJ2-7 gives the full variable domain: AAGVIQSPRHLIKEKRETATLKCYPIPRHDTVYWYQQGPGQDPQFLISFYEKMQSDKGSIPDRFSAQQFSDYHSELNMSSLELGDSALYFCASSSTGGEDRNYEQYFGPGTRLTVT.

The chain carries TRBV25-1 and TRBJ2-6, with 7 bases lining up with TRBD1. In germline, CDR1 is MGHDK, CDR2 SYGVNS. V was clipped by 3 bases and J by 4 bases; unmatched bases: 6. The CDR3 has 16 amino acids. The CDR3 loop reads CASSDNRGGGANVLTF. The CDR3 DNA sequence: TGTGCCAGCAGTGACAACAGGGGCGGCGGGGCCAACGTCCTGACTTTC.